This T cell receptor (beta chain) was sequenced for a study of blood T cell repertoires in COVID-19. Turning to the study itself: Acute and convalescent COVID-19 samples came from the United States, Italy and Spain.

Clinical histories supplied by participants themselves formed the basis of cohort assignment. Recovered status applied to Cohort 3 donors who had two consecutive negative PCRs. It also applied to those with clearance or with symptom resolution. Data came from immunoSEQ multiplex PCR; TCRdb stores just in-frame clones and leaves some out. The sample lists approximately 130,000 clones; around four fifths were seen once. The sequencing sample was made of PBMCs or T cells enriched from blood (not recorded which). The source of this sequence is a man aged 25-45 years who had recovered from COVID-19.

CDR3: CASSVGDREGEKLFF. CDR3 sequence (DNA): TGTGCCAGCAGCGTAGGGGACAGGGAGGGTGAAAAACTGTTTTTT. The gene calls are TRBV9 and TRBJ1-4; TRBD1 aligns across 9 bases. In germline, CDR1 is SGDLS, CDR2 YYNGEE. The ends lost 0 bases at V and 7 bases at J; junction bases unmatched: 4. The CDR3 has 15 residues.